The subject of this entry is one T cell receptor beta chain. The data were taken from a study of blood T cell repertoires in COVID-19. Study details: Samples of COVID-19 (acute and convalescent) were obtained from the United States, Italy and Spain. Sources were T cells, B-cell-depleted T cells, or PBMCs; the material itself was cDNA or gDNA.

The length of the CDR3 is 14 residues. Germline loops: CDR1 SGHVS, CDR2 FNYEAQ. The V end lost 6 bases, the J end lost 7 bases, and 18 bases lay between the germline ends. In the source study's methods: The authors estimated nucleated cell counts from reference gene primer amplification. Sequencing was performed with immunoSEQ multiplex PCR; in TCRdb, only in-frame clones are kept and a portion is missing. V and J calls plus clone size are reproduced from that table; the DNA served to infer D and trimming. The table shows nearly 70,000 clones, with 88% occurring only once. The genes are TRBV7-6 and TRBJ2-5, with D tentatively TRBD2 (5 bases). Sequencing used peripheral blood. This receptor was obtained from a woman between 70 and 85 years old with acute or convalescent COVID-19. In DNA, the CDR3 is TGTGCCAGCAGTCCGGGATGGGCGGTTTTGACCCAGTACTTC. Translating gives CASSPGWAVLTQYF.